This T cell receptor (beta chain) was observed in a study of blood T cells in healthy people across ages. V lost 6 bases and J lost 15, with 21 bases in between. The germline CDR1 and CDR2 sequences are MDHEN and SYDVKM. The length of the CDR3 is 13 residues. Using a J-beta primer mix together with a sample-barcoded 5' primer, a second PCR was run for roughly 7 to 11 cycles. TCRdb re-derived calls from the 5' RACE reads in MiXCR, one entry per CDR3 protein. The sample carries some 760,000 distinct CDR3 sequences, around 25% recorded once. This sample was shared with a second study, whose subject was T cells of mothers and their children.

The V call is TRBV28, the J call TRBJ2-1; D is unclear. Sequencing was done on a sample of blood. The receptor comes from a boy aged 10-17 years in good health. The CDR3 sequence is CASRAPLEGRGFF. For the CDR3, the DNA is TGTGCCAGCAGGGCCCCCCTTGAAGGTCGTGGGTTCTTC.